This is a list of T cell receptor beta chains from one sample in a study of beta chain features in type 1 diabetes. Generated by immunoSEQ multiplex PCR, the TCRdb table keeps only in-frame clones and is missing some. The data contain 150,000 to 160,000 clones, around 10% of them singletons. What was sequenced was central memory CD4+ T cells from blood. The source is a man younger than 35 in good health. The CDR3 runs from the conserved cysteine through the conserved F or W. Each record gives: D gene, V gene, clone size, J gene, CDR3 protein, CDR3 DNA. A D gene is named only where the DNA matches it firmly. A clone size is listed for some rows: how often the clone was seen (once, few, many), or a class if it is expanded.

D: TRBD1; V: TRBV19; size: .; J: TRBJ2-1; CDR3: CASSIGTGGTPYARFF; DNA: TGTGCCAGTAGTATCGGGACAGGGGGAACGCCCTATGCAAGGTTCTTC
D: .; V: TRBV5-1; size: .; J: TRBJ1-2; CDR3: CASSLDKNYGYTF; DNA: TGCGCCAGCAGCTTGGACAAAAACTATGGCTACACCTTC
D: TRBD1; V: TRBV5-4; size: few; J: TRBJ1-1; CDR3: CASSLEGTGYTEAFF; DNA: TGTGCCAGCAGCTTGGAAGGGACAGGGTACACTGAAGCTTTCTTT
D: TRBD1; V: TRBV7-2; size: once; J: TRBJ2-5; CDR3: CASSQGGLQETQYF; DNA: TGTGCCAGCAGCCAAGGGGGCCTCCAAGAGACCCAGTACTTC
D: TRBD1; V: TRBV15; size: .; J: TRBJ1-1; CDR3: CATSPGGQGIRNTEAFF; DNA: TGTGCCACCAGCCCCGGAGGACAGGGGATAAGAAACACTGAAGCTTTCTTT
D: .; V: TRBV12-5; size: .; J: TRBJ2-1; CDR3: CASGPSYNEQFF; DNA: TGTGCTAGTGGTCCCTCCTACAATGAGCAGTTCTTC
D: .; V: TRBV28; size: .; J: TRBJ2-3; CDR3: CASSLWGQGVIAVDTQYF; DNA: TGTGCCAGCAGTTTATGGGGTCAGGGAGTCATCGCGGTAGATACGCAGTATTTT
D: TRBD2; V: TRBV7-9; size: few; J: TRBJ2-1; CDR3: CASSRRLAGSYNEQFF; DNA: TGTGCCAGCAGCCGACGACTAGCGGGATCCTACAATGAGCAGTTCTTC
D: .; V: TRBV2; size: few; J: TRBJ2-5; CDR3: CASTRMVETQYF; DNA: TGTGCCAGCACGCGAATGGTAGAGACCCAGTACTTC
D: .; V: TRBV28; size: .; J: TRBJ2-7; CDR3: CASSLWPYEQYF; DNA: TGTGCCAGCAGTTTATGGCCCTACGAGCAGTACTTC
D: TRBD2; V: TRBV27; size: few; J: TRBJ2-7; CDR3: CASSSTSGGREQYF; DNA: TGTGCCAGCAGTTCAACTAGCGGGGGACGCGAGCAGTACTTC
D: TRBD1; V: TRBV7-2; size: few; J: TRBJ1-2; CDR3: CASSFSGTESYGYTF; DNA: TGTGCCAGCAGCTTTTCCGGGACAGAGAGTTATGGCTACACCTTC
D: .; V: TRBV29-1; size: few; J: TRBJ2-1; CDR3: CSVEARSGDEQFF; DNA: TGCAGCGTTGAAGCCCGTTCGGGCGATGAGCAGTTCTTC
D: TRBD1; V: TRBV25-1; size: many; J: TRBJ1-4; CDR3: CASTGTGREKLFF; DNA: TGTGCCAGCACCGGGACAGGGCGAGAAAAACTGTTTTTT
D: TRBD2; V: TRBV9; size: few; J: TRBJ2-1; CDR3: CASSTATSGMMGAEQFF; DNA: TGTGCCAGCAGCACGGCGACTAGCGGGATGATGGGCGCTGAGCAGTTCTTC
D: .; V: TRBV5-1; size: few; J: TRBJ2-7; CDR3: CASSSDRYEQYF; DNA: TGCGCCAGCAGTTCGGACCGGTACGAGCAGTACTTC
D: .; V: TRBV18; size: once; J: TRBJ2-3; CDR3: CASSPKEVKTWYF; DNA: TGTGCCAGCTCCCCTAAAGAGGTTAAGACTTGGTATTTT